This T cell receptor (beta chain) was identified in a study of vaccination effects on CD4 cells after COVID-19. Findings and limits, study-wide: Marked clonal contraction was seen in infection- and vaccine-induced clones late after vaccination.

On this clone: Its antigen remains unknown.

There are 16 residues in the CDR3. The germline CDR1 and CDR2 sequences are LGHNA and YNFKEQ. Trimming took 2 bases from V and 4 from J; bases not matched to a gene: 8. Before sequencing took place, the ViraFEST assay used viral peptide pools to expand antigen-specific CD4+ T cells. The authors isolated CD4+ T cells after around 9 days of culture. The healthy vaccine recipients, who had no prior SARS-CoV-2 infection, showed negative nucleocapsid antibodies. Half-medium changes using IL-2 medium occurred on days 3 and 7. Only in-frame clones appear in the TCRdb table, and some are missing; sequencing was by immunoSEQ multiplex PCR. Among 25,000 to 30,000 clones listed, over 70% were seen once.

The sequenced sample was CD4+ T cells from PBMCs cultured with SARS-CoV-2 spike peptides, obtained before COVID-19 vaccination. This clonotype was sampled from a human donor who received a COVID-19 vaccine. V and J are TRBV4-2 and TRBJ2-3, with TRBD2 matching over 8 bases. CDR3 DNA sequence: TGTGCCAGCAGCCAAAGCCGGGGGGGAACTTCAGATACGCAGTATTTT. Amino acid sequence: CASSQSRGGTSDTQYF.